The next 9 T cell receptor beta chains were all read from a single sample in a study of cytomegalovirus exposure and HLA in healthy donors. It was with 60 Vbeta and 13 Jbeta primers that the PCR ran. TCRdb keeps only in-frame clones here, not all; method: immunoSEQ multiplex PCR. The sample comprises about 87,000 clones, under 80% of which are singletons, and approximately 20% rests with the top ten. The material sequenced was PBMCs. The receptors originated from a man under 40 in good health and CMV-seropositive.

The V and J genes are TRBV5-1 and TRBJ1-3; D is possibly TRBD1 (6 bases). The V and J ends lost 3 bases and 0 bases respectively, with 16 bases between them. The germline V gene encodes CDR1 SGHRS and CDR2 YFSETQ. The CDR3 covers 17 residues. DNA of the CDR3: TGCGCCAGCAGCTCCCGCCCGGACAGTCTCTCTGGAAACACCATATATTTT. It yields the protein CASSSRPDSLSGNTIYF.

This clone was detected only a few times. V is TRBV6-5 and J is TRBJ2-5; possibly TRBD2 for D (6 bases). The germline V gene encodes CDR1 MNHEY and CDR2 SVGAGI. V lost 9 bases to trimming and J lost 3 bases, with 17 bases between them. The CDR3 spans 14 residues. CDR3 nucleotides: TGTGCCAGTCATAAACCTGGGGGGAAAGAGACCCAGTACTTC. Amino acid sequence: CASHKPGGKETQYF.

The genes are TRBV4-1 and TRBJ2-6; 7 bases map to TRBD1. The germline gives CDR1 MGHRA, CDR2 YSYEKL. With 3 bases clipped from V and 0 bases from J, the junction kept 8 bases outside the gene matches. CDR3 size: 18 residues. CDR3 sequence: CASSHHGQVRSGANVLTF. The CDR3 DNA follows: TGCGCCAGCAGCCACCACGGACAGGTCCGCTCTGGGGCCAACGTCCTGACTTTC.

The chain uses TRBV29-1 and TRBJ2-1, with D unclear. Germline V gives CDR1 SQVTM, CDR2 ANQGSEA. The V and J ends lost 4 bases and 0 bases respectively, with 10 bases between them. The CDR3 length is 14 residues. The CDR3 DNA reads as TGCAGCGTTGGGCGGATGTTCTCCTACAATGAGCAGTTCTTC. Protein sequence: CSVGRMFSYNEQFF.

V and J are TRBV25-1 and TRBJ1-2; TRBD1 agrees at 7 bases. With V trimmed by 2 bases and J by 6 bases, 0 bases remained unmatched. The CDR3 covers 12 residues. The V gene's germline CDR1 is MGHDK and CDR2 SYGVNS. In nucleotides, the CDR3 is TGTGCCAGCAGTGAAACAGGGGATGGCTACACCTTC. Translation gives CASSETGDGYTF.

In this sample, this clone turned up a few times. The chain uses TRBV27 and TRBJ1-1; 7 positions match TRBD1. CDR3 length equals 15 residues. J lost 0 bases, V lost 1 base, and 2 bases had no gene match. Germline CDR1 and CDR2: MNHEY and SMNVEV (reference sequence). The CDR3 sequence: CASSLYGTVNTEAFF. The CDR3 DNA reads TGTGCCAGCAGTTTATACGGGACAGTGAACACTGAAGCTTTCTTT.

This clone was found a few times. The chain is built from TRBV2 and TRBJ2-1; TRBD1 matches 7 bases. The CDR3 spans 15 residues. The ends lost 7 bases at V and 8 bases at J; junction bases unmatched: 14. Germline CDR1 reads SNHLY; CDR2 reads FYNNEI. The CDR3 bases are TGTGCCAGCACTCTCTCGACAGGGTTCAGGGATGAGCAGTTCTTC. Amino acids: CASTLSTGFRDEQFF.

The J gene is TRBJ2-1, the V gene TRBV9; 9 nucleotides agree with TRBD2. J gave up 9 bases and V 3 bases, and 7 bases lay outside the gene matches. Germline-derived CDR1 and CDR2 are SGDLS and YYNGEE. The CDR3 extends over 14 amino acids. The chain's CDR3 is CASSAGLAGGEQFF. The CDR3 DNA is TGTGCCAGCAGCGCGGGACTAGCTGGGGGTGAGCAGTTCTTC.

V usage is TRBV28 and J usage is TRBJ2-7, with D possibly being TRBD1 (5 bases). This CDR3 is built from 18 residues. Germline loops: CDR1 MDHEN, CDR2 SYDVKM. V was clipped by 4 bases and J by 0 bases, with 22 bases between them. The CDR3 bases are TGTGCCAGCAGTTCCCACGGATGGGCAGTCGACAGCTCCTACGAGCAGTACTTC. Its translation: CASSSHGWAVDSSYEQYF.